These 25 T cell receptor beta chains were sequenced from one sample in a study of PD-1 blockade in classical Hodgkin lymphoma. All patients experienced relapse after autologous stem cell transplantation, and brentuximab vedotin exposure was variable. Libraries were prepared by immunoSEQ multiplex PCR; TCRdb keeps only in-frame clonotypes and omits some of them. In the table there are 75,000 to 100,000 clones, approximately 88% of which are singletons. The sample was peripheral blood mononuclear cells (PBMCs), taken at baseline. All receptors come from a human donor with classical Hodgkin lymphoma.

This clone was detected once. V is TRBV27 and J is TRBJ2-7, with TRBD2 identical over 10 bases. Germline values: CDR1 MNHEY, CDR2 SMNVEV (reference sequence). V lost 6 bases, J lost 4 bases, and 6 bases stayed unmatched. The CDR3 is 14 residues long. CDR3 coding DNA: TGTGCCAGCAGCCGGACTAGCGGATTTTACGAGCAGTACTTC. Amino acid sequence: CASSRTSGFYEQYF.

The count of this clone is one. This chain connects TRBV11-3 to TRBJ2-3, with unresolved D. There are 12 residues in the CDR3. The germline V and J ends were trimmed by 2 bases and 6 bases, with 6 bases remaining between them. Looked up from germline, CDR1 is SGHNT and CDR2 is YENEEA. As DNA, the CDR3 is TGTGCCAGCAGCTTAAAATCGGATACGCAGTATTTT. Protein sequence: CASSLKSDTQYF.

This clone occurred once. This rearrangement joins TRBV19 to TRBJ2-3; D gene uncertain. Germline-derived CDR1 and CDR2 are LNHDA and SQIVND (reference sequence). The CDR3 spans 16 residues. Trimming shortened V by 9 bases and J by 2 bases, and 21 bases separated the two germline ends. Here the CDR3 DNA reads TGTGCCAGCCGACGAACGGGTACTTCTTACACAGATACGCAGTATTTT. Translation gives CASRRTGTSYTDTQYF.

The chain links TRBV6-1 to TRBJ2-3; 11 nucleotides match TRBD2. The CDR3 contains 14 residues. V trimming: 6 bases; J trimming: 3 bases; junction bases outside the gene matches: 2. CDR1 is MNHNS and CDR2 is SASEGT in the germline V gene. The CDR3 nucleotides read TGTGCCAGCAGCCCTAGCGGGAGGACAGATACGCAGTATTTT. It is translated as CASSPSGRTDTQYF.

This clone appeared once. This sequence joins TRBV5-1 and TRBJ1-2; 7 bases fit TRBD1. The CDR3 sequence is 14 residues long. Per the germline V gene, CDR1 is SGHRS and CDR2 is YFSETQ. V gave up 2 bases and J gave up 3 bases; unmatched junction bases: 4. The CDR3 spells CASSFDRADYGYTF. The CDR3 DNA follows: TGCGCCAGCAGCTTCGACAGGGCGGACTATGGCTACACCTTC.

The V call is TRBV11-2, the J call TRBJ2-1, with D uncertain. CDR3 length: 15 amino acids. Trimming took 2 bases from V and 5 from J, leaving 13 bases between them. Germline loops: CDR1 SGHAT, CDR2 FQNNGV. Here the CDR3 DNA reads TGTGCCAGCAGCTTATTAGGGCAGTCTAACAATGAGCAGTTCTTC. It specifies CASSLLGQSNNEQFF.

This chain's CDR3 is CASSPQAGNTEAFF. The CDR3 nucleotides are TGTGCCAGCAGCCCCCAGGCGGGGAACACTGAAGCTTTCTTT. This rearrangement joins TRBV7-2 to TRBJ1-1; D remains ambiguous. The CDR3 runs to 14 residues. Trimming stripped 5 bases from V and 1 base from J, with 11 bases between. Germline V gene data show CDR1 as SGHTA and CDR2 as FQGNSA. Drawing the rest from reference TRBV7-2 and TRBJ1-1, the complete variable domain is GAGVSQSPSNKVTEKGKDVELRCDPISGHTALYWYRQSLGQGLEFLIYFQGNSAPDKSGLPSDRFSAERTGGSVSTLTIQRTQQEDSAVYLCASSPQAGNTEAFFGQGTRLTVV.

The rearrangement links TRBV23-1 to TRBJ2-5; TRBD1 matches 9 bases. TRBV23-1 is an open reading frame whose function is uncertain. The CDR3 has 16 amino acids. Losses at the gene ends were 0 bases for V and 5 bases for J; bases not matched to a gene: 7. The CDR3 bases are TGCGCCAGCAGTCAATCGGAGGACAGGGGATGGGAGACCCAGTACTTC. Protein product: CASSQSEDRGWETQYF.

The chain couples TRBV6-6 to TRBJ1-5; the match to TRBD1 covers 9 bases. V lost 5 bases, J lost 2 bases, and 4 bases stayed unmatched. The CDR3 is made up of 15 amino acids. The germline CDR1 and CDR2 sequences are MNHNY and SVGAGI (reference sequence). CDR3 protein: CASSAGQGRNQPQHF. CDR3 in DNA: TGTGCCAGCAGTGCGGGACAGGGACGCAATCAGCCCCAGCATTTT.

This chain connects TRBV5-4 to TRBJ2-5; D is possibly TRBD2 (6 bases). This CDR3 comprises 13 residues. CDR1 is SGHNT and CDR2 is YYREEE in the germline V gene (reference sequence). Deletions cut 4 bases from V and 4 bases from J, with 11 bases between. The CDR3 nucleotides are TGTGCCAGCAGCCGGGACTCGGTAGAGACCCAGTACTTC. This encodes CASSRDSVETQYF.

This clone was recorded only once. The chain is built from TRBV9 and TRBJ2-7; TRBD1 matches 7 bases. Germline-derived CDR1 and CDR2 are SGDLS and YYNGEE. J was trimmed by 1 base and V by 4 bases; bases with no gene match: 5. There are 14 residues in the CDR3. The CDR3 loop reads CASSTQGVSYEQYF. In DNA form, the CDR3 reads TGTGCCAGCAGCACTCAGGGGGTGTCCTACGAGCAGTACTTC.

CDR3 DNA: TGTGCCAGCTCACCAGGTCTCGCTATAGGCTACACCTTC. Residues: CASSPGLAIGYTF. The V gene is TRBV18, the J gene TRBJ1-2; unclear D gene. V was shortened by 2 bases and J by 8 bases, with 12 bases between the two germline ends. Per the germline V gene, CDR1 is KGHSH and CDR2 is LQKENI. CDR3 length: 13 amino acids.

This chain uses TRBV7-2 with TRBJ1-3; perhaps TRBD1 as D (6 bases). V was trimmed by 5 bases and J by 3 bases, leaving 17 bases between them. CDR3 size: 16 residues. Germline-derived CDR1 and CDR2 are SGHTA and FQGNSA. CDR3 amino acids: CASSPAPGVGGNTIYF. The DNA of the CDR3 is TGTGCCAGCAGCCCCGCGCCAGGGGTTGGTGGAAACACCATATATTTT.

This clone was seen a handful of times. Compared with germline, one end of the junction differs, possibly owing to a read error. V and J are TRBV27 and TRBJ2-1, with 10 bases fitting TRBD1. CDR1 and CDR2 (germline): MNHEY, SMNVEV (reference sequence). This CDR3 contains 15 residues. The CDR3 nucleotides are TGTGCCAGCAGTCTGGGACAGGGGCTCTACAAAGAGCAGTTCTTC. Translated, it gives CASSLGQGLYKEQFF.

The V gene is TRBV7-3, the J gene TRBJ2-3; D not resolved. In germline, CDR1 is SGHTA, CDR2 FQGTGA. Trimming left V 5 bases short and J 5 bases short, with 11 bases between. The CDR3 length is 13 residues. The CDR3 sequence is CASSPTRRDTQYF. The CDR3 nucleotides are TGTGCCAGCAGCCCCACGAGGAGAGATACGCAGTATTTT.

CDR3 in amino acids: CASSEQGADQPQHF. CDR3 DNA sequence: TGTGCCAGCAGTGAACAGGGGGCGGATCAGCCCCAGCATTTT. V and J are TRBV7-3 and TRBJ1-5; TRBD1 matches 9 bases. CDR1 and CDR2 (germline): SGHTA, FQGTGA. V was clipped by 6 bases and J by 5 bases; unmatched bases: 5. The CDR3 totals 14 residues.

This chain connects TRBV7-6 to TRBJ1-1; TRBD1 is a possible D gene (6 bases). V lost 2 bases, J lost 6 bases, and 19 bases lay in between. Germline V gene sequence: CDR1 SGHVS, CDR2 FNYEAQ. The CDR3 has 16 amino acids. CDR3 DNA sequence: TGTGCCAGCAGCTTAAGAGAGACAGGAGGGTTGTCTGAAGCTTTCTTT. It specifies CASSLRETGGLSEAFF.

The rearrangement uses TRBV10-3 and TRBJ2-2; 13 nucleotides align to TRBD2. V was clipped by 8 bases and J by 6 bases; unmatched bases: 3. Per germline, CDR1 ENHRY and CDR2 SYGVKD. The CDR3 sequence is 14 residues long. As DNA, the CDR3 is TGTGCCATCGGAGGACTAGCGGGAGCCGGGGAGCTGTTTTTT. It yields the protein CAIGGLAGAGELFF.

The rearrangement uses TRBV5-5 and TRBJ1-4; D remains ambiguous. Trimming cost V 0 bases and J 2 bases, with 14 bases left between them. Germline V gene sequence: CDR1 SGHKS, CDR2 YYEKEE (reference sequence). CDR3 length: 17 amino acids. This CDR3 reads CASSLAKGSGTNEKLFF. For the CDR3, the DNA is TGTGCCAGCAGCTTGGCCAAAGGGTCGGGGACTAATGAAAAACTGTTTTTT. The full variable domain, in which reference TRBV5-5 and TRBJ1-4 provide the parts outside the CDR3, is DAGVTQSPTHLIKTRGQQVTLRCSPISGHKSVSWYQQVLGQGPQFIFQYYEKEERGRGNFPDRFSARQFPNYSSELNVNALLLGDSALYLCASSLAKGSGTNEKLFFGSGTQLSVL.

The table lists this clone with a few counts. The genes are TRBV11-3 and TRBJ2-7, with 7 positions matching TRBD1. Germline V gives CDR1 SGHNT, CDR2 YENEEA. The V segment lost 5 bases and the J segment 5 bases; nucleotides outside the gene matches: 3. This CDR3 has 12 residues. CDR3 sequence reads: CASSHGQDEQYF. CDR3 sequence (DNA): TGTGCCAGCAGCCACGGACAGGACGAGCAGTACTTC.

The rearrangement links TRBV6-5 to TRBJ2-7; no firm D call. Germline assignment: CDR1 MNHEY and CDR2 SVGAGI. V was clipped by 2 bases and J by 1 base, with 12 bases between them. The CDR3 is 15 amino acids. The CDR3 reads CASSYASTGSYEQYF. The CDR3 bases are TGTGCCAGCAGTTACGCCAGCACTGGGTCCTACGAGCAGTACTTC.

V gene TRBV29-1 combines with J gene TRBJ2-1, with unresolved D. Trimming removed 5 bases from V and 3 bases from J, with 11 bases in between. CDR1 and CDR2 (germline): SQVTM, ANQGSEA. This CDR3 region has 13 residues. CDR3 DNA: TGCAGCGTTTCCGCCTCCTACTACAATGAGCAGTTCTTC. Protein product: CSVSASYYNEQFF.

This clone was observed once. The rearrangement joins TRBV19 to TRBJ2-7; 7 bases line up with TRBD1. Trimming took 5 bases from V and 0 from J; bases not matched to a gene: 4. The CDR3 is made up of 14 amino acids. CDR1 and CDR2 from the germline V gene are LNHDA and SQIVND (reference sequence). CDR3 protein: CASSLGQPSYEQYF. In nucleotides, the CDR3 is TGTGCCAGTAGTTTGGGACAGCCCTCCTACGAGCAGTACTTC.

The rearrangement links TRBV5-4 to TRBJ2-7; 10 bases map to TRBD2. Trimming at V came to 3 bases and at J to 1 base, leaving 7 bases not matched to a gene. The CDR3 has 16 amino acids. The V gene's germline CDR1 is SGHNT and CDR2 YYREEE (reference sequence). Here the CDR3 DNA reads TGTGCCAGCAGCTCCGACCTAGCGGGAGTGTCCTACGAGCAGTACTTC. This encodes CASSSDLAGVSYEQYF. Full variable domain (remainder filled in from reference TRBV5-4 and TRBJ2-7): ETGVTQSPTHLIKTRGQQVTLRCSSQSGHNTVSWYQQALGQGPQFIFQYYREEENGRGNFPPRFSGLQFPNYSSELNVNALELDDSALYLCASSSDLAGVSYEQYFGPGTRLTVT.

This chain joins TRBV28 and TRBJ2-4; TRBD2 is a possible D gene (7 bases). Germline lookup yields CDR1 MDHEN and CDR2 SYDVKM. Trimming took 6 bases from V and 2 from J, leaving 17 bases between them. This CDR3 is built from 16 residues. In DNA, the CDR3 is TGTGCCAGCAGGAACGGGGGGCGGGTTTCCAAAAACATTCAGTACTTC. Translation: CASRNGGRVSKNIQYF. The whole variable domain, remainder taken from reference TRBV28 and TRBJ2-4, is DVKVTQSSRYLVKRTGEKVFLECVQDMDHENMFWYRQDPGLGLRLIYFSYDVKMKEKGDIPEGYSVSREKKERFSLILESASTNQTSMYLCASRNGGRVSKNIQYFGAGTRLSVL.